Shown below are 15 T cell receptor beta chains from a single sample sequenced in a study of CD8 T cells in ankylosing spondylitis. TCRdb re-called the 5' RACE reads with MiXCR, one entry per CDR3 protein. The sample yields tens of thousands of distinct CDR3 sequences, 25% to 35% seen once. Material for sequencing was blood, either unsorted or a sorted T cell fraction (not recorded which). The receptors derive from a male donor with ankylosing spondylitis or in good health (not recorded which).

The chain has TRBV5-1 and TRBJ2-1; a weak D match, TRBD2 (5 bases). The germline V gene has CDR1 SGHRS and CDR2 YFSETQ. This CDR3 has 14 residues. Trimming pared 2 bases from V and 8 bases from J, leaving 14 bases between. The CDR3 DNA sequence: TGCGCCAGCAGCTTTGCGGGCAGCAAAGATGAGCAGTTCTTC. Its translation is CASSFAGSKDEQFF.

The chain combines TRBV30 with TRBJ2-2; the D is unclear. The CDR3 is 13 residues long. CDR1 GTSNPN and CDR2 SVGIG come from the germline V gene (reference sequence). Between the trimmed V and J ends, which lost 4 bases and 1 base, there was a span of 7 bases. The DNA for the CDR3 is TGTGCCTGGAACCAGGAGAACACCGGGGAGCTGTTTTTT. This encodes CAWNQENTGELFF.

This clonotype was seen a few times. The chain carries TRBV29-1 and TRBJ2-7; 11 bases match TRBD2. This CDR3 has 13 amino acids. Germline V gene sequence: CDR1 SQVTM, CDR2 ANQGSEA. V shed 6 bases and J 10 bases; nucleotides not matched to a gene: 11. The DNA for the CDR3 is TGCAGCGTCGAAAGTAGCGGGAGGGCCTCCCAGTACTTC. Its translation: CSVESSGRASQYF.

V is TRBV5-1 and J is TRBJ2-1; 9 nucleotides line up with TRBD1. V lost 4 bases to trimming and J lost 6 bases; unmatched junction nucleotides: 8. The CDR3 runs to 15 residues. Germline CDR1 is SGHRS and CDR2 is YFSETQ. Here the CDR3 reads CASSPGTGFGNEQFF. The CDR3 nucleotides read TGCGCCAGCAGCCCCGGGACAGGGTTCGGCAATGAGCAGTTCTTC.

The V and J genes are TRBV18 and TRBJ2-7; D may be TRBD2 (6 bases). The CDR3 covers 15 residues. Germline CDR1 and CDR2: KGHSH and LQKENI. V dropped 3 bases and J dropped 0 bases, with 12 bases sitting between them. The CDR3 spells CASSPGGTNSYEQYF. CDR3 DNA: TGTGCCAGCTCACCCGGCGGGACGAACTCCTACGAGCAGTACTTC.

This rearrangement joins TRBV18 to TRBJ1-5, with TRBD1 matching 8 bases. CDR3 size: 16 residues. Germline CDR1 is KGHSH and CDR2 is LQKENI. The J segment lost 6 bases and the V segment lost 2 bases, leaving 9 bases of the junction unmatched. CDR3 amino acids: CASSPSQGASAQPQHF. CDR3 coding DNA: TGTGCCAGCTCACCATCGCAGGGGGCGTCCGCTCAGCCCCAGCATTTT.

The V gene is TRBV12-3 or TRBV12-4, the J gene TRBJ1-1, with D tentatively TRBD1 (6 bases). V was trimmed by 6 bases and J by 4 bases, leaving 12 bases between them. This CDR3 has 13 residues. CDR3 region: CASSTGRTTEAFF. DNA of the CDR3: TGTGCCAGCAGCACAGGGAGGACCACTGAAGCTTTCTTT.

This clonotype was counted between two and nine times. The rearrangement links TRBV7-9 to TRBJ1-5; D might be TRBD1 (6 bases). Per germline, CDR1 SEHNR and CDR2 FQNEAQ (reference sequence). CDR3 length: 15 amino acids. The V end was cut by 5 bases, the J end by 0 bases, with 11 bases between. The CDR3 DNA follows: TGTGCCAGCAGCGACGGACAGTATAGCAATCAGCCCCAGCATTTT. It specifies CASSDGQYSNQPQHF.

The V gene is TRBV12-3 or TRBV12-4, the J gene TRBJ2-1; D is undetermined. With 7 bases removed from V and 0 bases from J, the gap between germline ends came to 7 bases. The CDR3 runs 13 residues. CDR3 in DNA: TGTGCCAGCACTCGCAGCTCCTACAATGAGCAGTTCTTC. It yields the protein CASTRSSYNEQFF.

This clonotype was found a few times. The genes are TRBV3-1 and TRBJ2-3, with unresolved D. Per the germline V gene, CDR1 is LGHDT and CDR2 is YNNKEL (reference sequence). The V end lost 0 bases, the J end lost 0 bases, and 10 bases lay between the germline ends. The CDR3 is made up of 16 amino acids. The CDR3 region is CASSQDLVSSTDTQYF. Written as DNA, the CDR3 is TGTGCCAGCAGCCAAGATCTCGTGAGTAGCACAGATACGCAGTATTTT.

At least ten counts were recorded for this clonotype. The rearrangement joins TRBV20-1 to TRBJ2-5; no clear D. CDR3 length: 13 residues. V shed 1 base and J shed 1 base, with 7 bases lying between them. CDR1 is DFQATT, CDR2 SNEGSKA, per germline (reference sequence). The CDR3: CSARVGSQETQYF. Written as DNA, the CDR3 is TGCAGTGCTAGAGTGGGAAGCCAAGAGACCCAGTACTTC.

This chain links TRBV24-1 with TRBJ2-3, with D hard to call. Trimming removed 5 bases at V and 3 bases at J, with 14 bases between. Germline CDR1 reads KGHDR; CDR2 reads SFDVKD. The CDR3 has 15 amino acids. This chain's CDR3 is CATSGLAAATDTQYF. The CDR3 region has the DNA TGTGCCACCAGTGGCTTAGCCGCGGCGACAGATACGCAGTATTTT.

CDR3 bases: TGTGCCAGCAGTTTAGCGGGCAGAAACTATGGCTACACCTTC. It encodes CASSLAGRNYGYTF. The chain combines TRBV28 with TRBJ1-2, with no clear D. This CDR3 region has 14 residues. Germline V gene data show CDR1 as MDHEN and CDR2 as SYDVKM. Trimming took off 2 bases at V and 2 bases at J, with 9 bases between the two ends.

This clonotype was detected a few times. The CDR3 sequence is CSAVRQVYTEAFF. In nucleotides, the CDR3 is TGCAGTGCCGTAAGACAGGTCTACACTGAAGCTTTCTTT. The chain links TRBV20-1 to TRBJ1-1; a possible D gene is TRBD1 (6 bases). V dropped 6 bases and J dropped 3 bases, with 14 bases sitting between them. Germline V gives CDR1 DFQATT, CDR2 SNEGSKA (reference sequence). This CDR3 comprises 13 residues.

This clonotype was observed a handful of times. This chain connects TRBV3-1 to TRBJ1-2; D remains ambiguous. V lost 3 bases to trimming and J lost 8 bases, with 10 bases between them. The CDR3 is 12 residues long. CDR1 and CDR2 (germline): LGHDT, YNNKEL (reference sequence). The CDR3 nucleotides read TGTGCCAGCAGCCACGAAGAGCGAGGCTACACCTTC. Translation gives CASSHEERGYTF.